The clone carrying this TCR beta chain was recorded a few times. The data were taken from a study of control samples from healthy donors and cancer patients. Unmatched junction bases numbered 6, after V lost 2 bases and J lost 3 bases. The germline CDR1 and CDR2 sequences are KGHDR and SFDVKD. This CDR3 comprises 16 residues. Profiled with immunoSEQ multiplex PCR; TCRdb holds only in-frame clones, not every one. The sample carries tens of thousands of clones, 92% recorded once. The chain recombines TRBV24-1 with TRBJ2-7; 10 nucleotides match TRBD1. The TCR comes from a man aged 35-49 years with colorectal cancer. The sequenced material came from PBMCs. Written as DNA, the CDR3 is TGTGCCACCAGTGATTGCCCGGGACAGGGGCTCTACGAGCAGTACTTC. It codes for CATSDCPGQGLYEQYF.